These T cell receptor beta chains were read from a single sample in a study of cytomegalovirus exposure and HLA in healthy donors. Assay used: immunoSEQ multiplex PCR; TCRdb lists only in-frame clones, some missing. The sample consists of 130,000 to 150,000 clones, roughly 79% of them appearing once. Sequencing was done on a sample of PBMCs. These receptor sequences come from a male donor in good health and CMV-seronegative. Each CDR3 is given with its conserved first and last residue. Clone sizes are given selectively: once, few, many, or a class where the clone is expanded.

v_gene	abundance	CDR3aa
TRBV27	NA	CASRLTGFGYGYPF
TRBV6-1	few	CASRRTGFNYEQYF
TRBV19	NA	CASSMTGGPTGELFF
TRBV7-3	NA	CASSPSREYNEQFF
TRBV10-3	NA	CAISEQGPTEAFF
TRBV7-2	NA	CASSLKRYTGDCEAFF
TRBV30	NA	CAWSVGPSGHGADTQYF
TRBV6-1	NA	CASSETTGPMYEQYF
TRBV5-4	NA	CASTRQGAFYEQYF
TRBV6-5	NA	CASNVGGGYTGELFF